The 9 T cell receptor beta chains listed next were all sequenced from one sample in a study of tumor and adjacent non-tumor tissue in lung cancer. Three rounds of nested PCR, following a modified ARM-PCR protocol, produced the TCRbeta library. TCRdb redid the calling of the multiplex PCR reads with MiXCR, one entry per CDR3 protein. This table holds approximately 53,000 distinct CDR3 sequences, 74% found once. RNA was extracted from bulk tissue without any cell sorting. Distant lung tissue was collected more than 3 cm away from the tumor edge. The sample consisted of distant non-tumor lung tissue. These receptors came from a woman aged 55 to 70 with non-small cell lung cancer.

In regard to this clonotype: The junction departs from the called germline gene at one end, perhaps through a read error. The V and J genes are TRBV4-3 and TRBJ2-3; D is perhaps TRBD1 (5 bases). TRBJ1-5 explains the end of the DNA better; the J call may be wrong. The CDR3 runs 15 residues. In germline, CDR1 is LGHNA, CDR2 YSLEER. CDR3 sequence: CASSQGTSGADTQHF. For the CDR3, the DNA is TGCGCCAGCAGTCAAGGCACTAGCGGGGCAGATACGCAGCATTTT.

This clonotype appeared a single time. The CDR3 does not close with the conserved phenylalanine or tryptophan, likely indicating a read error. It is unclear where the CDR3 begins or ends on the DNA, so no DNA is shown, and the CDR3 is as TCRdb lists it. V is TRBV4-2 and J is TRBJ1-5; the table assigns TRBD1, which was not confirmed against the DNA. Germline CDR1 reads LGHNA; CDR2 reads YNFKEQ. A total of 17 residues make up the CDR3, ends included. The CDR3 loop reads CASSQDLPGYSNQPKHI.

A note on this clonotype: An end of the junction does not agree with germline; a read error may underlie this. The V and J genes are TRBV29-1 and TRBJ2-7; D is possibly TRBD1 (5 bases). In germline, CDR1 is SQVTM, CDR2 ANQGSEA. This CDR3 has 15 amino acids. In DNA, the CDR3 is TGCAGCGTTGCAGGTTCAATTACAGGCTCCTACAAGCAGTACTTC. This codes for CSVAGSITGSYKQYF.

This clonotype turned up a few times. The chain joins TRBV7-3 to TRBJ1-3; perhaps TRBD1 as D (5 bases). The V end was cut by 6 bases, the J end by 0 bases, with 12 bases between. Germline V lookup: CDR1 SGHTA, CDR2 FQGTGA. This CDR3 comprises 15 residues. Here the CDR3 DNA reads TGTGCCAGCAGTCTAGACAGCCGCTCTGGAAACACCATATATTTT. It encodes CASSLDSRSGNTIYF.

On this clonotype itself: Being one base from a much bigger clone, this may be a read error. The CDR3 does not close with the conserved phenylalanine or tryptophan, likely indicating a read error. The rearrangement uses TRBV20-1 and TRBJ2-7; D may be TRBD1 (6 bases). This CDR3 contains 13 residues. The V gene's germline CDR1 is DFQATT and CDR2 SNEGSKA (reference sequence). V was cut by 6 bases and J by 2 bases, with 14 bases left in between. The CDR3: CSAHLGQPYEQYI. The CDR3 nucleotides read TGCAGTGCACACCTCGGACAGCCCTACGAGCAGTACATC.

Note on this clonotype: One junction end disagrees with the germline gene, perhaps due to a read error. The V and J genes are TRBV29-1 and TRBJ2-5; 7 positions match TRBD2. In germline, CDR1 is SQVTM, CDR2 ANQGSEA. This CDR3 is built from 11 residues. CDR3 amino acids: CSVEGGGTQYF. The CDR3 DNA is TGTAGCGTAGAGGGCGGGGGGACCCAGTACTTC.

At least ten counts were recorded for this clonotype. The J gene is TRBJ2-5, the V gene TRBV24-1, with TRBD1 identical over 8 bases. The length of the CDR3 is 18 residues. Germline CDR1 KGHDR, CDR2 SFDVKD. Trimming at V came to 4 bases and at J to 4 bases, leaving 16 bases not matched to a gene. CDR3: CATSEVTGGKQPRETQYF. The DNA for the CDR3 is TGTGCCACCAGTGAGGTAACAGGGGGGAAGCAGCCAAGAGAGACCCAGTACTTC.

This clonotype has a single count. Germline is not matched at one junction end, which may reflect a read error. The CDR3 DNA sequence: TGTGCCCAGCAGCTTGTTATCCAGCGGGGGGCGTGGAATGAGGAGTTCTTC. It yields the protein CAQQLVIQRGAWNEEFF. The rearrangement uses TRBV5-6 and TRBJ2-1; 9 bases map to TRBD2. This CDR3 comprises 17 residues. The V gene's germline CDR1 is SGHDT and CDR2 YYEEEE.

Regarding this clonotype: An end of the junction does not agree with germline; a read error may underlie this. The gene calls are TRBV5-5 and TRBJ1-1, with D tentatively TRBD1 (6 bases). Germline loops: CDR1 SGHKS, CDR2 YYEKEE (reference sequence). The CDR3 is 13 residues long. The CDR3 reads CASSRTESTEALF. CDR3 DNA sequence: TGTGCCAGCAGCCGGACAGAAAGCACTGAAGCTCTCTTT.